A selection of T cell receptor beta chains follows, all from one sample in a study of cytomegalovirus exposure and HLA in healthy donors. Here immunoSEQ multiplex PCR was the method, and the copy in TCRdb shows in-frame clones only, minus some. Here the sample spans about 300,000 clones, roughly 88% being singletons. What was sequenced was PBMCs. Every receptor here comes from a woman aged 18-29 years in good health and CMV-seronegative. Both conserved end residues are part of each CDR3. Each record gives: V gene, D gene, J gene, CDR3 DNA, CDR3 protein. The D gene is left open where the match is weak.

V: TRBV12-5
D: TRBD2
J: TRBJ2-3
DNA: TGTGCTAGTGGTTCGGGACTAGCGGCAACCACAGATACGCAGTATTTT
CDR3: CASGSGLAATTDTQYF

V: TRBV27
D: .
J: TRBJ2-7
DNA: TGTGCCAGCGGGGTAAGGGGTTACGAGCAGTACTTC
CDR3: CASGVRGYEQYF

V: TRBV5-4
D: TRBD1
J: TRBJ1-1
DNA: TGTGCCAGCAGCGAACGAGGACAGGGGAACACTGAAGCTTTCTTT
CDR3: CASSERGQGNTEAFF

V: TRBV18
D: TRBD1
J: TRBJ2-7
DNA: TGTGCCAGCTCACCCCCGGGACAGAGCTCCTACGAGCAGTACTTC
CDR3: CASSPPGQSSYEQYF

V: TRBV10-1
D: TRBD2
J: TRBJ2-7
DNA: TGCGCCAGCAGTGAGTCGGAGACTAGCCCTGCCTACGAGCAGTACTTC
CDR3: CASSESETSPAYEQYF

V: TRBV28
D: .
J: TRBJ1-2
DNA: TGTGCCAGCAGCTCCTACAGGGTTGCTGGCTATGGCTACACCTTC
CDR3: CASSSYRVAGYGYTF

V: TRBV2
D: TRBD2
J: TRBJ2-7
DNA: TGTGCCACCCTAGCGGGGGAGCAGTACTTC
CDR3: CATLAGEQYF

V: TRBV7-3
D: .
J: TRBJ2-2
DNA: TGTGCCAGCAGCTTACCGCAGGGGGGAACCGGGGAGCTGTTTTTT
CDR3: CASSLPQGGTGELFF

V: TRBV5-6
D: TRBD2
J: TRBJ2-1
DNA: TGTGCCAGCAGCCCAGGAGGAGCGGGAGGGTATGAGCAGTTCTTC
CDR3: CASSPGGAGGYEQFF

V: TRBV5-4
D: .
J: TRBJ2-5
DNA: TGTGCCAGCAGCTTGGCTGAAGAGACCCAGTACTTC
CDR3: CASSLAEETQYF

V: TRBV5-6
D: .
J: TRBJ2-2
DNA: TGTGCCAGCAGCCCGGGAGTCTTGACGGGCACCGGGGAGCTGTTTTTT
CDR3: CASSPGVLTGTGELFF

V: TRBV5-4
D: TRBD1
J: TRBJ1-6
DNA: TGTGCCAGCAGCTCCGGGACAGGGAACTCACCCCTCCACTTT
CDR3: CASSSGTGNSPLHF

V: TRBV19
D: .
J: TRBJ1-5
DNA: TGTGCCAGTAGTATCCTGGCCAGTCCCAATCAGCCCCAGCATTTT
CDR3: CASSILASPNQPQHF

V: TRBV4-1
D: .
J: TRBJ1-2
DNA: TGCGCCAGCAGCCAAGGCCGGGACAACGACTATGGCTACACCTTC
CDR3: CASSQGRDNDYGYTF

V: TRBV11-2
D: .
J: TRBJ2-1
DNA: TGTGCCAGCAGCATACGAGCGGATAGCTCCTACAATGAGCAGTTCTTC
CDR3: CASSIRADSSYNEQFF

V: TRBV10-3
D: TRBD1
J: TRBJ1-3
DNA: TGTGCCATCAGGGGGACAGGGCTCCACTCTGGAAACACCATATATTTT
CDR3: CAIRGTGLHSGNTIYF

V: TRBV28
D: .
J: TRBJ1-5
DNA: TGTGCCAGCAGTTTATCCGGGTCCGGCAATCAGCCCCAGCATTTT
CDR3: CASSLSGSGNQPQHF

V: TRBV7-9
D: TRBD1
J: TRBJ2-7
DNA: TGTGCCAGCAGCTTAGATACAGGGGACGAGCAGTACTTC
CDR3: CASSLDTGDEQYF

V: TRBV29-1
D: TRBD2
J: TRBJ2-1
DNA: TGCAGCGTTCGCGGACTAGCAGGAGAGCAGTTCTTC
CDR3: CSVRGLAGEQFF

V: TRBV27
D: .
J: TRBJ1-2
DNA: TGTGCCAGCAGGGACTCGGTGGGTGGCTACACCTTC
CDR3: CASRDSVGGYTF

V: TRBV19
D: TRBD1
J: TRBJ1-2
DNA: TGTGCCAGTAGAGATCCTGGACAGGGGAACTTCTATGGCTACACCTTC
CDR3: CASRDPGQGNFYGYTF

V: TRBV5-6
D: .
J: TRBJ2-7
DNA: TGTGCCAGCGGCCCCGGGGGGCGGGCCTACGAGCAGTACTTC
CDR3: CASGPGGRAYEQYF

V: TRBV2
D: .
J: TRBJ1-2
DNA: TGTGCCAGCATGCGCACCTATGGCTACACCTTC
CDR3: CASMRTYGYTF

V: TRBV4-3
D: TRBD2
J: TRBJ2-7
DNA: TGCGCCAGCAGCCACGCGGGACTAGCGGGAGACGGTGAGCAGTACTTC
CDR3: CASSHAGLAGDGEQYF